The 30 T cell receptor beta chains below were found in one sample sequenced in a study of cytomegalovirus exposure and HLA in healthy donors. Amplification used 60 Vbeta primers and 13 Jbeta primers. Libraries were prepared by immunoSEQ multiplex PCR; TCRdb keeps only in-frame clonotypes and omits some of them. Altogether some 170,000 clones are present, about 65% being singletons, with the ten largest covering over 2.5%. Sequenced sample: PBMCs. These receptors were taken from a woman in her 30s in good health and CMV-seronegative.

CDR3 region: CASSLPTGSSYNSPLHF. As DNA, the CDR3 is TGTGCCAGCAGTTTACCCACAGGGAGCTCCTATAATTCACCCCTCCACTTT. This chain connects TRBV28 to TRBJ1-6; D possibly corresponds to TRBD1 (6 bases). Per the germline V gene, CDR1 is MDHEN and CDR2 is SYDVKM. This CDR3 is built from 17 residues. The ends were cut back, 2 bases at V and 0 bases at J, with 11 bases in the middle.

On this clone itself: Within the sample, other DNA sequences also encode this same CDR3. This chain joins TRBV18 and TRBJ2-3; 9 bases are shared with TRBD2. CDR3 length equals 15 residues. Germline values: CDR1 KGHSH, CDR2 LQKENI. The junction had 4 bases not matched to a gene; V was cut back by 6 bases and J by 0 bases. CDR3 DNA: TGTGCCAGCTCGCCCACTAGCGGGAGCACAGATACGCAGTATTTT. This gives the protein CASSPTSGSTDTQYF.

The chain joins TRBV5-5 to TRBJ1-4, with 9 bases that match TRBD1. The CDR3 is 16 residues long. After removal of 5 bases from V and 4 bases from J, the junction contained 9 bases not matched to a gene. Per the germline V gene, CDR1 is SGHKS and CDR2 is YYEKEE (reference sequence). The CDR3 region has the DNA TGTGCCAGCAGGAGGGTGGCGGACAGGGGTAATGAAAAACTGTTTTTT. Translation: CASRRVADRGNEKLFF.

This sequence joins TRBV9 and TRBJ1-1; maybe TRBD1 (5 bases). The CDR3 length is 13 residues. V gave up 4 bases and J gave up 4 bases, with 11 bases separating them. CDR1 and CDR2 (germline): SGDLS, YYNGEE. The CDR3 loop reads CASSLGLSTEAFF. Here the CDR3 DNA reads TGTGCCAGCAGCCTGGGGCTTAGCACTGAAGCTTTCTTT.

This CDR3 is CASSQGGGSYEQYF. The CDR3 DNA reads as TGTGCCAGCTCCCAGGGAGGCGGCTCCTACGAGCAGTACTTC. The chain employs TRBV18 and TRBJ2-7; maybe TRBD2 (6 bases). This CDR3 is built from 14 residues. Per germline, CDR1 KGHSH and CDR2 LQKENI. Trimming left V 6 bases short and J 0 bases short, with 12 bases between.

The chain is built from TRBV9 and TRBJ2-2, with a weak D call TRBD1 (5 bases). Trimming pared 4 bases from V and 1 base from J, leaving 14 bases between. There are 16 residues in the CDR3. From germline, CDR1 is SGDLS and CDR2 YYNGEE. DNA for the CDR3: TGTGCCAGCAGCCCCGGCCAGGGTCGGAACACCGGGGAGCTGTTTTTT. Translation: CASSPGQGRNTGELFF.

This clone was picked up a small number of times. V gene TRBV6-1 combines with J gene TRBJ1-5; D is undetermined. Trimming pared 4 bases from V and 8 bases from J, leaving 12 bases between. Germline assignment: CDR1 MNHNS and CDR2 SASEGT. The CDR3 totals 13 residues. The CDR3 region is CASSGEGLEPQHF. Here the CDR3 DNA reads TGTGCCAGCAGTGGGGAGGGTTTGGAGCCCCAGCATTTT.

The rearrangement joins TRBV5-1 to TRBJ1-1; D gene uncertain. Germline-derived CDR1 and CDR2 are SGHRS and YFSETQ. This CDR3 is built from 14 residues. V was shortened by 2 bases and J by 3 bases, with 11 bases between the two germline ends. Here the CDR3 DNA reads TGCGCCAGCAGCTTATCGGGAGGGCACACTGAAGCTTTCTTT. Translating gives CASSLSGGHTEAFF.

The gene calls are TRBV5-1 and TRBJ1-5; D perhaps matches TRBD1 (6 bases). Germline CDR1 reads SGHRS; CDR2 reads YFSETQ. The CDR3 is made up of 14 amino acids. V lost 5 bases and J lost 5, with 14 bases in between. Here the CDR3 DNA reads TGCGCCAGCAGACAGGGAGAGGGAGATCAGCCCCAGCATTTT. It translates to CASRQGEGDQPQHF. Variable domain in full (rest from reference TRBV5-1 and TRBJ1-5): KAGVTQTPRYLIKTRGQQVTLSCSPISGHRSVSWYQQTPGQGLQFLFEYFSETQRNKGNFPGRFSGRQFSNSRSEMNVSTLELGDSALYLCASRQGEGDQPQHFGDGTRLSIL.

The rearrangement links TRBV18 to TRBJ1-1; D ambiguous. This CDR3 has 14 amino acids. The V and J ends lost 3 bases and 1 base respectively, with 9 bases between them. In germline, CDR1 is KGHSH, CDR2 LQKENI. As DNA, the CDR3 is TGTGCCAGCTCACCTTTCGAGCGGAACACTGAAGCTTTCTTT. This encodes CASSPFERNTEAFF.

CDR3 region: CASSLRTSGTSDGELFF. CDR3 nucleotides: TGCGCCAGCAGCCTTCGGACTAGCGGAACCAGTGACGGGGAGCTGTTTTTT. V gene TRBV4-3 combines with J gene TRBJ2-2, with 10 bases fitting TRBD2. Trimming took 4 bases from V and 7 from J; bases not matched to a gene: 12. Germline CDR1 is LGHNA and CDR2 is YSLEER. The CDR3 has 17 residues.

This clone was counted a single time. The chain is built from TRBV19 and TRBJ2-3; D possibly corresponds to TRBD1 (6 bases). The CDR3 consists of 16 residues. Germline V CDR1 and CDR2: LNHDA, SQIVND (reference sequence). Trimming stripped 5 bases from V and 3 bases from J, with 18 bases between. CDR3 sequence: CASSPTQQGWTDTQYF. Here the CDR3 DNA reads TGTGCCAGTAGTCCGACCCAACAGGGATGGACAGATACGCAGTATTTT.

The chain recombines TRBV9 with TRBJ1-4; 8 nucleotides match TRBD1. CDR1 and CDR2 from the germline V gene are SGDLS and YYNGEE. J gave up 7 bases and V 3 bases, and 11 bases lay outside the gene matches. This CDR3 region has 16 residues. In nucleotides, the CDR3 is TGTGCCAGCAGCGCGTACCCAGGGGGCGGAAGTGAAAAACTGTTTTTT. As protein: CASSAYPGGGSEKLFF.

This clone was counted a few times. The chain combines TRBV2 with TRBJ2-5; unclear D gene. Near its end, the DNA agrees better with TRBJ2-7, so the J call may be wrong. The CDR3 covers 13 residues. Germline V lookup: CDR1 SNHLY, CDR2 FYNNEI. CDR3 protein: CAGRVPASYEQYF. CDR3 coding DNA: TGTGCCGGTCGCGTCCCTGCCTCCTACGAGCAGTACTTC.

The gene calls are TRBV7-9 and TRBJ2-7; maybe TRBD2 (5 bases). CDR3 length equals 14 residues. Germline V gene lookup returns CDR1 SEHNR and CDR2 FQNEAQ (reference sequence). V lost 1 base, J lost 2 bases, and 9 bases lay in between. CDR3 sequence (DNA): TGTGCCAGCAGCTTAGGGCGGGCCGCCTACGAGCAGTACTTC. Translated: CASSLGRAAYEQYF.

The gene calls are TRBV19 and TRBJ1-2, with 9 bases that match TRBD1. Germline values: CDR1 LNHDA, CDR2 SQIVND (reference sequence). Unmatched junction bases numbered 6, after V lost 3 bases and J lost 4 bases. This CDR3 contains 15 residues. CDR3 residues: CASSIPGQGSYGYTF. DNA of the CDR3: TGTGCCAGTAGTATCCCCGGACAGGGGAGCTATGGCTACACCTTC.

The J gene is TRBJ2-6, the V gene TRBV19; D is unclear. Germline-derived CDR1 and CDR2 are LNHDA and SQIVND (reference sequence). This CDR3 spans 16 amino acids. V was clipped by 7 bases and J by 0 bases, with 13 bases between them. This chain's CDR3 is CASTSAKISGANVLTF. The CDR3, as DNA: TGTGCCAGTACGAGCGCCAAGATCTCTGGGGCCAACGTCCTGACTTTC.

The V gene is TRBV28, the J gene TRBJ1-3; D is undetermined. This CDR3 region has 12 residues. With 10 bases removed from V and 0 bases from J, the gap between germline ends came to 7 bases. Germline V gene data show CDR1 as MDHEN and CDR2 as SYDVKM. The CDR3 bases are TGTGCCACCTTGAGCTCTGGAAACACCATATATTTT. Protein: CATLSSGNTIYF.

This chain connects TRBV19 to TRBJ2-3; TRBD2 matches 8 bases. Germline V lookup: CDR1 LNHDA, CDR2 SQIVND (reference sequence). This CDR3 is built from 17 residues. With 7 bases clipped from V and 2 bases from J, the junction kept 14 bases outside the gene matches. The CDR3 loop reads CASTSRASGGITDTQYF. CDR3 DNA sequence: TGTGCCAGTACCTCCCGTGCGAGCGGGGGAATCACAGATACGCAGTATTTT.

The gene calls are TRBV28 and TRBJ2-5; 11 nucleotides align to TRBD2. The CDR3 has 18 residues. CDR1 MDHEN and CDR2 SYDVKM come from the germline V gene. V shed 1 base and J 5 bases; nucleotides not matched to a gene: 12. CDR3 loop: CASSLSPQLAGARETQYF. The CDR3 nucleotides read TGTGCCAGCAGTTTATCCCCCCAACTAGCGGGAGCCCGCGAGACCCAGTACTTC.

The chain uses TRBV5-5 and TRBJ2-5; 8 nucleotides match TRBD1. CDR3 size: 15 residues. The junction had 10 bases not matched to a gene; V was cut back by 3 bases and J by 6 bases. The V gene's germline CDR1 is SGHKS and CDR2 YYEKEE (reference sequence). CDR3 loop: CASSSGTGGSQTQYF. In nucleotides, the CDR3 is TGTGCCAGCAGCTCCGGGACAGGAGGGTCCCAGACCCAGTACTTC.

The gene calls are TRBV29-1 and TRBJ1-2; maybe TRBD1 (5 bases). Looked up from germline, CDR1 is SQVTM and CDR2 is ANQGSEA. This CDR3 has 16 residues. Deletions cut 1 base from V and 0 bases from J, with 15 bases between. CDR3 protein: CSVEGGSVEANYGYTF. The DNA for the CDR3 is TGCAGCGTTGAAGGGGGCTCTGTCGAAGCTAACTATGGCTACACCTTC.

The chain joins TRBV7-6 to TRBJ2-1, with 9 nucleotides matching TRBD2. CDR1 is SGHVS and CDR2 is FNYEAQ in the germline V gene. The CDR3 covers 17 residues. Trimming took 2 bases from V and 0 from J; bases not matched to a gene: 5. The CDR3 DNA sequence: TGTGCCAGCAGCTTACTGCGGGAGGGGAGCTCCTACAATGAGCAGTTCTTC. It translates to CASSLLREGSSYNEQFF.

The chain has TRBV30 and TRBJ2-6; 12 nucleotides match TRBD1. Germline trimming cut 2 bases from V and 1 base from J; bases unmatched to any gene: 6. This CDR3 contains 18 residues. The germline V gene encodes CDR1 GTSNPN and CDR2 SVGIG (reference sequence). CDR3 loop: CAWSRWGQGASGANVLTF. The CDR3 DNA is TGTGCCTGGAGTCGTTGGGGACAGGGGGCTTCTGGGGCCAACGTCCTGACTTTC.

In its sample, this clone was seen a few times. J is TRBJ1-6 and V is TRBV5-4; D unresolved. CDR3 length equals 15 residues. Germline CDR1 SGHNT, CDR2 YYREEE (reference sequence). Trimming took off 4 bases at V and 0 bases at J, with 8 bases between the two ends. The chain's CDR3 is CASSRFSSYNSPLHF. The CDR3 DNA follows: TGTGCCAGCAGCCGTTTTAGCTCCTATAATTCACCCCTCCACTTT.

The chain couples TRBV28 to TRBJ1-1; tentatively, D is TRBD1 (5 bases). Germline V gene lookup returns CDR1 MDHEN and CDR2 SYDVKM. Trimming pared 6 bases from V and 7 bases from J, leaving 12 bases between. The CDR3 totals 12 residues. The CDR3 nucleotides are TGTGCCAGCAGGAGGTGGCAGGGTGAAGCTTTCTTT. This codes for CASRRWQGEAFF.

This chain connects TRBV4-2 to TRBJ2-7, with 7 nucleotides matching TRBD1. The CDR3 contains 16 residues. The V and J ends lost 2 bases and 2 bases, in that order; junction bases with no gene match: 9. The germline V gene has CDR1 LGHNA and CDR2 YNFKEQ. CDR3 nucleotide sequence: TGTGCCAGCAGCCAACTCTTTAACAGGGGTACCTACGAGCAGTACTTC. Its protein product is CASSQLFNRGTYEQYF.

CDR3 nucleotide sequence: TGCGCCAGCAGCGGGACAGGGATGGAGACCCAGTACTTC. This encodes CASSGTGMETQYF. The V and J genes are TRBV5-1 and TRBJ2-5; TRBD1 agrees at 9 bases. The CDR3 is 13 amino acids. In germline, CDR1 is SGHRS, CDR2 YFSETQ. The junction had 3 bases not matched to a gene; V was cut back by 4 bases and J by 5 bases.

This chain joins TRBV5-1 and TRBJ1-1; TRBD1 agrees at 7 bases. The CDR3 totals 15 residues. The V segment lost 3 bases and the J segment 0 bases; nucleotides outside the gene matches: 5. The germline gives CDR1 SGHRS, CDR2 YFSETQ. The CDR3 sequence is CASSYRQGLNTEAFF. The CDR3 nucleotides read TGCGCCAGCAGCTATAGACAGGGTCTGAACACTGAAGCTTTCTTT.

The CDR3 DNA sequence: TGTGCCAGCAGCGCCGGGACTTCCAATGAGCAGTTCTTC. Protein sequence: CASSAGTSNEQFF. V gene TRBV5-4 combines with J gene TRBJ2-1, with D perhaps TRBD2 (6 bases). CDR1 is SGHNT, CDR2 YYREEE, per germline (reference sequence). Trimming shortened V by 4 bases and J by 6 bases, and 11 bases separated the two germline ends. The CDR3 loop spans 13 amino acids. The full variable domain, its missing parts supplied by reference TRBV5-4 and TRBJ2-1, is ETGVTQSPTHLIKTRGQQVTLRCSSQSGHNTVSWYQQALGQGPQFIFQYYREEENGRGNFPPRFSGLQFPNYSSELNVNALELDDSALYLCASSAGTSNEQFFGPGTRLTVL.